These T cell receptor beta chains were read from a single sample in a study of Ad26.COV2.S vaccination and SARS-CoV-2 variants. Using immunoSEQ multiplex PCR, the repertoire was profiled, and TCRdb retains in-frame clones only, with some absent. The sample lists 450,000 to 550,000 clones; roughly 87% were seen once. The sequencing used peripheral blood, collected in a trial of Ad26.COV2.S vaccine versus placebo. The receptors come from a person aged 18-65 years who received the Ad26.COV2.S COVID-19 vaccine or a placebo. Both conserved end residues are part of each CDR3. The D gene is left open where the match is weak. Size is stated for part of the rows, as once, few or many counts, or as a class when the clone is expanded.

j_call	clone_size	d_call	v_call	cdr3_aa	cdr3_nt
TRBJ1-1	.	.	TRBV20-1	CSAVGGRGAFF	TGCAGTGCTGTGGGTGGGAGGGGAGCTTTCTTT
TRBJ1-5	.	.	TRBV19	CASSTGRGHQPQHF	TGTGCCAGTAGTACGGGAAGAGGGCATCAGCCCCAGCATTTT
TRBJ1-3	many	.	TRBV4-1	CASSQDQQVSGNTIYF	TGCGCCAGCAGCCAAGACCAACAGGTTTCTGGAAACACCATATATTTT
TRBJ1-5	.	TRBD1	TRBV5-4	CASSPYWDRDSNQPQHF	TGTGCCAGCAGCCCCTACTGGGACAGGGATAGCAATCAGCCCCAGCATTTT
TRBJ2-1	.	TRBD1	TRBV3-1/TRBV3-2	CASSHLAGGDEQFF	TGTGCCAGCAGCCATCTGGCAGGGGGCGATGAGCAGTTCTTC
TRBJ2-2	.	.	TRBV6-2/TRBV6-3	CASSDPGGSNTGELFF	TGTGCCAGCAGTGACCCAGGGGGGTCAAACACCGGGGAGCTGTTTTTT
TRBJ2-7	.	.	TRBV30	CAWTGIRVSEQYF	TGTGCCTGGACAGGGATACGGGTTTCCGAGCAGTACTTC
TRBJ2-5	.	TRBD1	TRBV7-7	CASSLAHGTGEETQYF	TGTGCTAGCAGCTTAGCGCACGGGACAGGGGAAGAGACCCAGTACTTC
TRBJ2-7	.	TRBD1	TRBV7-8	CASSVTGTGNYEQYF	TGTGCCAGCAGCGTTACCGGGACAGGGAACTACGAGCAGTACTTC
TRBJ2-3	.	.	TRBV30	CAWSSGETATQYF	TGTGCCTGGAGTAGCGGCGAAACGGCTACGCAGTATTTT